This is a list of T cell receptor beta chains from one sample in a study of T cell repertoires in cytomegalovirus infection. A single record per CDR3 protein comes from TCRdb applying MiXCR to the reads. The repertoire holds around 360,000 distinct CDR3 sequences, roughly 36% seen once, with approximately 13% in the top ten. The antigens of these receptors remain unknown. Sequencing used cultured PBMCs, obtained from culture after CMV antigen stimulation. Every receptor here comes from a human donor in good health (CMV status not recorded). Some clones in this sample may be carry-over from other donors' samples. CDR3s include the opening cysteine and the closing phenylalanine or tryptophan. D genes are given only for firm matches. Clone size is stated in some rows and not others, as once, few, many or a class when expanded.

j_gene: TRBJ2-5
d_gene: .
len: 13
v_gene: TRBV2
abundance: once
CDR3aa: CASSGTMQETQYF
CDR3nt: TGTGCCAGCAGTGGGACCATGCAAGAGACCCAGTACTTC

j_gene: TRBJ1-2
d_gene: .
len: 17
v_gene: TRBV27
abundance: .
CDR3aa: CASSLSIAVAGTRGYTF
CDR3nt: TGTGCCAGCAGTTTATCGATTGCAGTCGCGGGAACTAGAGGCTACACCTTC

j_gene: TRBJ1-2
d_gene: .
len: 13
v_gene: TRBV12-3/TRBV12-4
abundance: few
CDR3aa: CASSLGGPGGYTF
CDR3nt: TGTGCCAGCAGTTTGGGCGGTCCGGGGGGCTACACCTTC

j_gene: TRBJ2-3
d_gene: TRBD2
len: 15
v_gene: TRBV5-4
abundance: .
CDR3aa: CASSLRSGRSDTQYF
CDR3nt: TGTGCCAGCAGCTTGCGCAGCGGGAGGTCAGATACGCAGTATTTT

j_gene: TRBJ2-2
d_gene: TRBD2
len: 23
v_gene: TRBV4-1
abundance: .
CDR3aa: CASSQDWTGTGALAGGPPGELFF
CDR3nt: TGTGCCAGCAGCCAAGACTGGACCGGGACAGGGGCACTAGCGGGAGGCCCCCCCGGGGAGCTGTTTTTT

j_gene: TRBJ2-3
d_gene: TRBD1
len: 18
v_gene: TRBV7-9
abundance: .
CDR3aa: CASSSMPGQKISTDTQYF
CDR3nt: TGTGCCAGCAGCTCGATGCCGGGACAGAAAATAAGCACAGATACGCAGTATTTT

j_gene: TRBJ2-7
d_gene: TRBD1
len: 14
v_gene: TRBV7-2
abundance: .
CDR3aa: CASSWGQGWYEQYF
CDR3nt: TGTGCCAGCAGCTGGGGACAGGGGTGGTACGAGCAGTACTTC

j_gene: TRBJ2-1
d_gene: TRBD2
len: 15
v_gene: TRBV7-9
abundance: .
CDR3aa: CASSPGGSRYNEQFF
CDR3nt: TGTGCCAGCAGCCCTGGCGGGAGTCGGTACAATGAGCAGTTCTTC

j_gene: TRBJ1-6
d_gene: .
len: 16
v_gene: TRBV11-2
abundance: .
CDR3aa: CASSLERGTYNSPLHF
CDR3nt: TGTGCCAGCAGCTTAGAGAGAGGGACCTATAATTCACCCCTCCACTTT

j_gene: TRBJ2-5
d_gene: .
len: 15
v_gene: TRBV10-1
abundance: .
CDR3aa: CASSEVKGFLETQYF
CDR3nt: TGCGCCAGCAGTGAGGTGAAGGGATTCTTGGAGACCCAGTACTTC

j_gene: TRBJ2-7
d_gene: .
len: 16
v_gene: TRBV9
abundance: many
CDR3aa: CASSPDPNGATYEQYF
CDR3nt: TGTGCCAGCAGCCCCGACCCCAACGGGGCCACCTACGAGCAGTACTTC

j_gene: TRBJ2-3
d_gene: TRBD2
len: 17
v_gene: TRBV4-2
abundance: few
CDR3aa: CASSQETSGRAIDTQYF
CDR3nt: TGTGCCAGCAGCCAAGAGACTAGCGGGAGGGCCATAGATACGCAGTATTTT

j_gene: TRBJ2-5
d_gene: .
len: 13
v_gene: TRBV19
abundance: .
CDR3aa: CASSIVPGETQYF
CDR3nt: TGTGCCAGTAGTATAGTACCAGGGGAGACCCAGTACTTC

j_gene: TRBJ1-1
d_gene: TRBD1
len: 15
v_gene: TRBV12-3/TRBV12-4
abundance: .
CDR3aa: CASSFPGTGGSEAFF
CDR3nt: TGTGCCAGCAGTTTTCCCGGGACAGGGGGCTCTGAAGCTTTCTTT

j_gene: TRBJ2-5
d_gene: TRBD1
len: 15
v_gene: TRBV4-2
abundance: few
CDR3aa: CASSQEGQGRETQYF
CDR3nt: TGTGCCAGCAGCCAAGAGGGACAGGGGAGGGAGACCCAGTACTTC

j_gene: TRBJ1-2
d_gene: TRBD1
len: 17
v_gene: TRBV28
abundance: .
CDR3aa: CASSTWDRADPNYGYTF
CDR3nt: TGTGCCAGCAGTACCTGGGACAGGGCCGACCCTAACTATGGCTACACCTTC

j_gene: TRBJ2-1
d_gene: .
len: 15
v_gene: TRBV7-2
abundance: few
CDR3aa: CASSPQGGGYNEQFF
CDR3nt: TGTGCCAGCAGCCCGCAAGGGGGGGGATACAATGAGCAGTTCTTC

j_gene: TRBJ2-3
d_gene: TRBD2
len: 16
v_gene: TRBV28
abundance: .
CDR3aa: CASSLAGLAGADTQYF
CDR3nt: TGTGCCAGCAGTTTAGCGGGACTAGCGGGAGCAGATACGCAGTATTTT

j_gene: TRBJ1-1
d_gene: .
len: 17
v_gene: TRBV11-2
abundance: .
CDR3aa: CASSLLESGGYNTEAFF
CDR3nt: TGTGCCAGCAGCTTACTAGAGTCTGGGGGCTACAACACTGAAGCTTTCTTT

j_gene: TRBJ2-5
d_gene: .
len: 16
v_gene: TRBV7-8
abundance: few
CDR3aa: CASSPRQDLTQETQYF
CDR3nt: TGTGCCAGCAGCCCACGACAGGACCTCACTCAAGAGACCCAGTACTTC

j_gene: TRBJ2-1
d_gene: TRBD2
len: 15
v_gene: TRBV7-2
abundance: .
CDR3aa: CASSFAGLTNNEQFF
CDR3nt: TGTGCCAGCAGCTTTGCGGGACTAACAAACAATGAGCAGTTCTTC

j_gene: TRBJ2-7
d_gene: .
len: 14
v_gene: TRBV7-2
abundance: few
CDR3aa: CASSSPGEPYEQYF
CDR3nt: TGTGCCAGCAGCTCCCCCGGGGAACCCTACGAGCAGTACTTC

j_gene: TRBJ2-4
d_gene: .
len: 14
v_gene: TRBV20-1
abundance: .
CDR3aa: CSARAAGNKNIQYF
CDR3nt: TGCAGTGCTAGAGCGGCGGGGAATAAAAACATTCAGTACTTC

j_gene: TRBJ1-1
d_gene: .
len: 19
v_gene: TRBV7-2
abundance: few
CDR3aa: CASSLGRATQISMNTEAFF
CDR3nt: TGTGCCAGCAGCTTAGGCAGGGCGACTCAAATATCTATGAACACTGAAGCTTTCTTT

j_gene: TRBJ2-1
d_gene: TRBD1
len: 12
v_gene: TRBV11-3
abundance: few
CDR3aa: CASSPGQEGQFF
CDR3nt: TGTGCCAGCAGCCCGGGACAGGAGGGGCAGTTCTTC

j_gene: TRBJ2-7
d_gene: TRBD2
len: 16
v_gene: TRBV7-9
abundance: many
CDR3aa: CASGPTSGRVGHEQYF
CDR3nt: TGTGCCAGCGGACCGACTAGCGGGAGAGTCGGGCACGAGCAGTACTTC

j_gene: TRBJ2-5
d_gene: TRBD1
len: 14
v_gene: TRBV10-3
abundance: once
CDR3aa: CAIRRGQGTETQYF
CDR3nt: TGTGCCATTAGGAGGGGACAGGGAACGGAGACCCAGTACTTC

j_gene: TRBJ1-4
d_gene: TRBD1
len: 18
v_gene: TRBV4-1
abundance: .
CDR3aa: CASSQEDRGFATNEKLFF
CDR3nt: TGCGCCAGCAGCCAAGAGGACAGGGGATTTGCAACTAATGAAAAACTGTTTTTT

j_gene: TRBJ1-3
d_gene: .
len: 16
v_gene: TRBV19
abundance: .
CDR3aa: CASSIGYGSSGNTIYF
CDR3nt: TGTGCCAGTAGTATCGGGTACGGAAGCTCTGGAAACACCATATATTTT

j_gene: TRBJ2-3
d_gene: .
len: 19
v_gene: TRBV6-5
abundance: few
CDR3aa: CASSYSLFNQGRKTDTQYF
CDR3nt: TGTGCCAGCAGTTACTCGTTATTTAATCAGGGGCGAAAAACAGATACGCAGTATTTT

j_gene: TRBJ2-1
d_gene: .
len: 14
v_gene: TRBV20-1
abundance: .
CDR3aa: CSASSSGPYNEQFF
CDR3nt: TGCAGTGCTAGTTCGAGCGGACCTTACAATGAGCAGTTCTTC

j_gene: TRBJ2-5
d_gene: .
len: 12
v_gene: TRBV12-3/TRBV12-4
abundance: .
CDR3aa: CASSLLAETQYF
CDR3nt: TGTGCCAGCAGTTTATTAGCGGAGACCCAGTACTTC

j_gene: TRBJ1-2
d_gene: TRBD1
len: 15
v_gene: TRBV29-1
abundance: .
CDR3aa: CSVDGRDRGNYGYTF
CDR3nt: TGCAGCGTTGATGGGAGGGACAGGGGTAACTATGGCTACACCTTC

j_gene: TRBJ1-6
d_gene: TRBD1
len: 15
v_gene: TRBV2
abundance: few
CDR3aa: CASRATGGYNSPLHF
CDR3nt: TGTGCCAGCAGAGCGACAGGGGGCTATAATTCACCCCTCCACTTT

j_gene: TRBJ2-1
d_gene: TRBD2
len: 17
v_gene: TRBV27
abundance: .
CDR3aa: CASSPSSGRVPYNEQFF
CDR3nt: TGTGCCAGCAGTCCCTCTAGCGGGAGGGTGCCCTACAATGAGCAGTTCTTC

j_gene: TRBJ1-4
d_gene: TRBD1
len: 15
v_gene: TRBV5-4
abundance: .
CDR3aa: CASSVPGQGKEKLFF
CDR3nt: TGTGCCAGCAGCGTACCGGGACAGGGGAAGGAAAAACTGTTTTTT

j_gene: TRBJ2-7
d_gene: TRBD2
len: 15
v_gene: TRBV4-1
abundance: .
CDR3aa: CASSQRAGGPYEQYF
CDR3nt: TGCGCCAGCAGCCAACGCGCGGGAGGGCCCTACGAGCAGTACTTC

j_gene: TRBJ2-1
d_gene: .
len: 14
v_gene: TRBV20-1
abundance: .
CDR3aa: CSAEGGRGGNEQFF
CDR3nt: TGCAGTGCTGAGGGGGGCCGCGGGGGAAATGAGCAGTTCTTC

j_gene: TRBJ2-5
d_gene: .
len: 15
v_gene: TRBV5-5
abundance: .
CDR3aa: CASSPDGDYQETQYF
CDR3nt: TGTGCCAGCAGCCCGGACGGGGACTACCAAGAGACCCAGTACTTC

j_gene: TRBJ1-5
d_gene: .
len: 15
v_gene: TRBV7-2
abundance: .
CDR3aa: CASSLGGVSNQPQHF
CDR3nt: TGTGCCAGCAGCTTAGGGGGGGTTAGCAATCAGCCCCAGCATTTT

j_gene: TRBJ2-2
d_gene: TRBD2
len: 18
v_gene: TRBV20-1
abundance: few
CDR3aa: CSAFDPAGTSGATGELFF
CDR3nt: TGCAGTGCTTTCGATCCCGCCGGGACTAGCGGGGCAACCGGGGAGCTGTTTTTT

j_gene: TRBJ1-4
d_gene: .
len: 16
v_gene: TRBV7-9
abundance: .
CDR3aa: CASSPPGAGGNEKLFF
CDR3nt: TGTGCCAGCAGCCCCCCAGGGGCGGGCGGTAATGAAAAACTGTTTTTT

j_gene: TRBJ1-4
d_gene: TRBD1
len: 15
v_gene: TRBV6-1
abundance: few
CDR3aa: CASSASRDRAEKLFF
CDR3nt: TGTGCCAGCAGTGCCTCCCGGGACAGGGCCGAAAAACTGTTTTTT

j_gene: TRBJ1-4
d_gene: .
len: 15
v_gene: TRBV14
abundance: .
CDR3aa: CASSARQGISEKLFF
CDR3nt: TGTGCCAGCAGCGCGCGGCAAGGGATTAGTGAAAAACTGTTTTTT

j_gene: TRBJ2-1
d_gene: .
len: 13
v_gene: TRBV4-1
abundance: .
CDR3aa: CASSQDVARGQFF
CDR3nt: TGCGCCAGCAGCCAAGATGTCGCGAGGGGGCAGTTCTTC

j_gene: TRBJ1-2
d_gene: .
len: 14
v_gene: TRBV12-3/TRBV12-4
abundance: .
CDR3aa: CASREPTGGDGYTF
CDR3nt: TGTGCCAGCAGGGAGCCGACCGGGGGCGATGGCTACACCTTC

j_gene: TRBJ1-1
d_gene: .
len: 13
v_gene: TRBV6-2/TRBV6-3
abundance: .
CDR3aa: CASSSYSVTEAFF
CDR3nt: TGTGCCAGCAGTAGTTACAGCGTTACTGAAGCTTTCTTT